This T cell receptor beta chain was documented in a study of Ad26.COV2.S vaccination and SARS-CoV-2 variants. Study-level information: Among those in the COV1001 Ad26.COV2.S trial arm was the donor.

This table comes from immunoSEQ multiplex PCR, and its TCRdb copy is limited to in-frame clones, with some not included. In the table there are around 300,000 clones, almost 90% of which are singletons. Treatment reported: approximately 18 received Ad26.COV2.S at low or high dose, single or two shots; 5 received placebo; per-sample allocation not given. Vaccine and placebo recipients were sampled on day 63 after the first injection. An 18-55-year-old adult in Boston served as donor. An Ad26 vector expressing Wuhan-strain SARS-CoV-2 spike served as the vaccine. CDR3 size: 14 residues. Germline trimming cut 6 bases from V and 6 bases from J; bases unmatched to any gene: 8. The germline V gene encodes CDR1 MDHEN and CDR2 SYDVKM. General study results and limits: TCR breadth and depth analyses may have underestimated total T cell responses.

A word on this clone: Its antigen is currently unknown.

The TCR was taken from a person between 18 and 65 years old who received the Ad26.COV2.S COVID-19 vaccine or a placebo. Here the sequenced sample was peripheral blood, taken in a trial of Ad26.COV2.S vaccine versus placebo. The chain carries TRBV28 and TRBJ1-5, with 7 bases matching TRBD1. CDR3 bases: TGTGCCAGCAGCATACACAGGGGTGGTCAGCCCCAGCATTTT. It is translated as CASSIHRGGQPQHF.